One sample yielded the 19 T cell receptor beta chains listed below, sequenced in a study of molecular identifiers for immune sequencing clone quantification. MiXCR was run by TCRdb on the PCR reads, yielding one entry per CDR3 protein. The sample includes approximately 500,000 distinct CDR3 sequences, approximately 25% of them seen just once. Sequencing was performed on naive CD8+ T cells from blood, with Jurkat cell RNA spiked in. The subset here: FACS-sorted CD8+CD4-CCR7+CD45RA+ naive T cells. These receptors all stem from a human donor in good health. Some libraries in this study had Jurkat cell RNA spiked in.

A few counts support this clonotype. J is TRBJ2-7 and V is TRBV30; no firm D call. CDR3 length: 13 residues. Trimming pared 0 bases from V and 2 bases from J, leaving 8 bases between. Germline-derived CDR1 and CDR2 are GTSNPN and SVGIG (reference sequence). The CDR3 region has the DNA TGTGCCTGGAGTGTAGGTAGTGCCTACGAGCAGTACTTC. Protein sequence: CAWSVGSAYEQYF.

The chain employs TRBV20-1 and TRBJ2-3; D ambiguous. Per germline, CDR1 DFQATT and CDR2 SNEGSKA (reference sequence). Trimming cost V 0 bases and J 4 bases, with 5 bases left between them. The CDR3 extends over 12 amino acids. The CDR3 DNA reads TGCAGTGCTAGAGAGTGGCCAGATACGCAGTATTTT. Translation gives CSAREWPDTQYF.

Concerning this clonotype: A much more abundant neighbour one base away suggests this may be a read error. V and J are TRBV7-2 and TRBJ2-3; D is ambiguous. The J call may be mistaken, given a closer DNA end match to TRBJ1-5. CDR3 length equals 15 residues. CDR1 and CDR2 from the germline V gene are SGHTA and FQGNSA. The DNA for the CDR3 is TGTGCCAGCAGCTTAGCTGCGGGAGTGGCAGATACGCAGCATTTT. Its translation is CASSLAAGVADTQHF.

The CDR3 sequence is CASSLVDRNEKLFF. CDR3 sequence (DNA): TGTGCCAGCAGCTTAGTAGACAGAAATGAAAAACTGTTTTTT. V and J are TRBV11-2 and TRBJ1-4, with D possibly matching TRBD1 (5 bases). CDR1 and CDR2 (germline): SGHAT, FQNNGV. Between the trimmed V and J ends, which lost 1 base and 5 bases, there was a span of 8 bases. The length of the CDR3 is 14 residues.

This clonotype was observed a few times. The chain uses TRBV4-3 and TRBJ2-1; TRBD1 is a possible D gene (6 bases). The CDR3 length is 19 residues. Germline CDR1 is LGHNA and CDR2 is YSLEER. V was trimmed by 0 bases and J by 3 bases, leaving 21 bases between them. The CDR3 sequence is CASSQDRIDRTAHYNEQFF. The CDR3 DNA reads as TGCGCCAGCAGCCAAGATCGAATTGATAGGACAGCGCACTACAATGAGCAGTTCTTC.

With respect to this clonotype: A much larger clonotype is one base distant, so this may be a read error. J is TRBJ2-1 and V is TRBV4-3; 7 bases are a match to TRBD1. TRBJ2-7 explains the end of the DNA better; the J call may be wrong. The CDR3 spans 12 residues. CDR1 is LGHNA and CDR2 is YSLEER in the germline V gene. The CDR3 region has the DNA TGCGCCAGCAGCCAAGGAGGGGGCTTACAGTACTTC. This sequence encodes CASSQGGGLQYF.

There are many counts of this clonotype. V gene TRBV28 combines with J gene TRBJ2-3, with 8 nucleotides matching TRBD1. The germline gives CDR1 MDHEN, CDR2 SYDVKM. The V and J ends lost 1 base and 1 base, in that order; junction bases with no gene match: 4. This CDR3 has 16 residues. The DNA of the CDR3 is TGTGCCAGCAGTTTATATCAGGGGGCTGGCACAGATACGCAGTATTTT. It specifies CASSLYQGAGTDTQYF. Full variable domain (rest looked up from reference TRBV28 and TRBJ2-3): DVKVTQSSRYLVKRTGEKVFLECVQDMDHENMFWYRQDPGLGLRLIYFSYDVKMKEKGDIPEGYSVSREKKERFSLILESASTNQTSMYLCASSLYQGAGTDTQYFGPGTRLTVL.

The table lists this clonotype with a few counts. The chain's CDR3 is CASAAPTEETQYF. CDR3 DNA sequence: TGTGCCAGCGCCGCCCCGACGGAAGAGACCCAGTACTTC. V and J are TRBV12-3 or TRBV12-4 and TRBJ2-5; no clear D gene. V was pared by 8 bases and J by 3 bases, with 13 bases between. This CDR3 region has 13 residues.

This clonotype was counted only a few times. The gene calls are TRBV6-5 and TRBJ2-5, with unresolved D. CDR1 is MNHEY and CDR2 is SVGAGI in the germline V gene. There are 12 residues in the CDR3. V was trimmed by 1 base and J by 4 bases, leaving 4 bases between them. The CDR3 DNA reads TGTGCCAGCAGTTACTTCGGAGAGACCCAGTACTTC. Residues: CASSYFGETQYF.

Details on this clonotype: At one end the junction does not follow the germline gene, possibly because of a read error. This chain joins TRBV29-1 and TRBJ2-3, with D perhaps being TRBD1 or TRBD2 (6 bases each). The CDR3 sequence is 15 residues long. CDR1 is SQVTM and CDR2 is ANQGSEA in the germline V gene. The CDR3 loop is CGVEGGISSTDTQYF. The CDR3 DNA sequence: TGCGGCGTTGAAGGGGGGATATCTAGCACAGATACGCAGTATTTT.

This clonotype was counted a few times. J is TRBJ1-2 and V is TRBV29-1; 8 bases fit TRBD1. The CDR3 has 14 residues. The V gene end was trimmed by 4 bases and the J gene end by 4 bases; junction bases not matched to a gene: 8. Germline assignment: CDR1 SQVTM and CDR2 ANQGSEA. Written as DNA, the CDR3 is TGCAGCGTTGTGGGCAGGGGGCAGGGCTATGGCTACACCTTC. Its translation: CSVVGRGQGYGYTF.

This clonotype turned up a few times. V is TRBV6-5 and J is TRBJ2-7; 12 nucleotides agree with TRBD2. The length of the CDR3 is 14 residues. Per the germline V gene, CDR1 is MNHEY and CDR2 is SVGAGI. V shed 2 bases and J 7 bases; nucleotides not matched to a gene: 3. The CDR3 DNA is TGTGCCAGCAGTTACGGAACTAGCGGGGGGGAGCAGTACTTC. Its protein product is CASSYGTSGGEQYF.

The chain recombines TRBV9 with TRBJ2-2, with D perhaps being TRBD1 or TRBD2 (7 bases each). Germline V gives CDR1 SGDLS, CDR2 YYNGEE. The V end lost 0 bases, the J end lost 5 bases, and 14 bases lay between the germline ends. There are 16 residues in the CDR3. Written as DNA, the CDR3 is TGTGCCAGCAGCGTAGTGGCAGGGGGGGTGACCGGGGAGCTGTTTTTT. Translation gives CASSVVAGGVTGELFF.

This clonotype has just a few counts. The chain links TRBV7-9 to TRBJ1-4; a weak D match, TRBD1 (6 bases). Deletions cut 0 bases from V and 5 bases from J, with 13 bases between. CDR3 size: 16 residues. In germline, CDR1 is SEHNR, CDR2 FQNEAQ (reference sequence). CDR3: CASSLARGDPNEKLFF. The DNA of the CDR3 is TGTGCCAGCAGCTTAGCCAGGGGCGACCCAAATGAAAAACTGTTTTTT.

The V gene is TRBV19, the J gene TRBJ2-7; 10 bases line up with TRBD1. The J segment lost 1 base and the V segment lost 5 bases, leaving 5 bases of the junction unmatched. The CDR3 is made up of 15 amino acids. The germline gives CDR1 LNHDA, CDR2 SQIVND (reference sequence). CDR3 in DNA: TGTGCCAGTAGTGAACAGGACAGGGGGTCCTACGAGCAGTACTTC. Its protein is CASSEQDRGSYEQYF.

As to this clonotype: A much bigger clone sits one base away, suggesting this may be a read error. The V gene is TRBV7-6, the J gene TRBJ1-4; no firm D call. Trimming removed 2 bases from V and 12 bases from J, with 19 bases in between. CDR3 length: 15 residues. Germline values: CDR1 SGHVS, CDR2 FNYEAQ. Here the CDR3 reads CASSLSNDTLAELFF. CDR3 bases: TGTGCCAGCAGCTTAAGCAATGATACCTTGGCGGAACTGTTTTTT.

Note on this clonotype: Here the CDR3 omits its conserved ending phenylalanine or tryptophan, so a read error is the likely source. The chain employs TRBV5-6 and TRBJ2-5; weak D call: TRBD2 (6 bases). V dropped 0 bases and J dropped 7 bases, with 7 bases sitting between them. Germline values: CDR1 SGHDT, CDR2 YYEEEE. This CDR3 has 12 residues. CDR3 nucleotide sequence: TGTGCCAGCAGCTTGGCCGGGAGGACCCAGTACTCC. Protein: CASSLAGRTQYS.

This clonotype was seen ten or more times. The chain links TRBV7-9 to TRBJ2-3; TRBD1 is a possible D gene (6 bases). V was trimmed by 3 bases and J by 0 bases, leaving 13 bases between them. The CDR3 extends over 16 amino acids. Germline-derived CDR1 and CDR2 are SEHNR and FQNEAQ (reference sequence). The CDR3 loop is CASSLGTTSSTDTQYF. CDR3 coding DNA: TGTGCCAGCAGCTTGGGGACAACCTCTAGCACAGATACGCAGTATTTT.

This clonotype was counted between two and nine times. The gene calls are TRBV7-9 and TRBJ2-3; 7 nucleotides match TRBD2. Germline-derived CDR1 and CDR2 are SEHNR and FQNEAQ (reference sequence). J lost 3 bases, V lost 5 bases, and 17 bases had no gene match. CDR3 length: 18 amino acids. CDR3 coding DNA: TGTGCCAGCAGCCACCCCCGGTCCCCTCGCGGGAGTACAGATACGCAGTATTTT. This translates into CASSHPRSPRGSTDTQYF.